Following are 13 T cell receptor beta chains from one sample sequenced in a study of cytomegalovirus exposure and HLA in healthy donors. TCRdb's copy holds only in-frame clones and misses some; the assay was immunoSEQ multiplex PCR. This sample has 73,000 or so clones, with 94% found just once. The sequencing input was PBMCs. The receptors originated from a woman younger than 30 in good health and CMV-seropositive.

The chain carries TRBV5-4 and TRBJ1-1, with D possibly matching TRBD1 (5 bases). The CDR3 is made up of 16 amino acids. The V gene lost 3 bases and the J gene lost 3 bases, with 18 bases spanning the gap. Germline V gene lookup returns CDR1 SGHNT and CDR2 YYREEE (reference sequence). The CDR3 DNA reads as TGTGCCAGCAGCTCCGGCCGTGCAGGGTGGGACACTGAAGCTTTCTTT. Translated, it gives CASSSGRAGWDTEAFF. The complete variable domain, with remaining parts taken from reference TRBV5-4 and TRBJ1-1, reads ETGVTQSPTHLIKTRGQQVTLRCSSQSGHNTVSWYQQALGQGPQFIFQYYREEENGRGNFPPRFSGLQFPNYSSELNVNALELDDSALYLCASSSGRAGWDTEAFFGQGTRLTVV.

The chain employs TRBV28 and TRBJ1-5, with TRBD1 as a possible D gene (6 bases). This CDR3 comprises 15 residues. Germline CDR1 reads MDHEN; CDR2 reads SYDVKM. V lost 6 bases to trimming and J lost 3 bases, with 15 bases between them. CDR3 in amino acids: CASRTRQVNNQPQHF. The CDR3 DNA reads as TGTGCCAGCAGGACGCGACAGGTGAACAATCAGCCCCAGCATTTT. Looking up the rest from reference TRBV28 and TRBJ1-5 gives the full variable domain: DVKVTQSSRYLVKRTGEKVFLECVQDMDHENMFWYRQDPGLGLRLIYFSYDVKMKEKGDIPEGYSVSREKKERFSLILESASTNQTSMYLCASRTRQVNNQPQHFGDGTRLSIL.

The chain combines TRBV19 with TRBJ1-2, with TRBD1 identical over 7 bases. CDR3 length: 15 residues. V gave up 4 bases and J gave up 4 bases; unmatched junction bases: 9. Germline CDR1 LNHDA, CDR2 SQIVND (reference sequence). As DNA, the CDR3 is TGTGCCAGTAGTACCGTCACAGGGGCTGCCTATGGCTACACCTTC. It specifies CASSTVTGAAYGYTF.

V and J are TRBV2 and TRBJ2-2; D is perhaps TRBD2 (5 bases). The CDR3 length is 18 residues. CDR1 and CDR2 from the germline V gene are SNHLY and FYNNEI. Trimming pared 3 bases from V and 0 bases from J, leaving 17 bases between. The DNA of the CDR3 is TGTGCCAGCAGTGACATAGGTGTCGGGGTGGCGAACACCGGGGAGCTGTTTTTT. It yields the protein CASSDIGVGVANTGELFF. The entire variable domain, with the rest obtained from reference TRBV2 and TRBJ2-2, is as follows: EPEVTQTPSHQVTQMGQEVILRCVPISNHLYFYWYRQILGQKVEFLVSFYNNEISEKSEIFDDQFSVERPDGSNFTLKIRSTKLEDSAMYFCASSDIGVGVANTGELFFGEGSRLTVL.

V is TRBV28 and J is TRBJ2-2; a possible D gene is TRBD1 (5 bases). V lost 4 bases, J lost 0 bases, and 9 bases lay in between. Per germline, CDR1 MDHEN and CDR2 SYDVKM. This CDR3 contains 15 residues. The CDR3: CASSSGHTNTGELFF. The DNA for the CDR3 is TGTGCCAGCAGTTCCGGACACACGAACACCGGGGAGCTGTTTTTT.

This chain connects TRBV4-1 to TRBJ2-5; D gene uncertain. This CDR3 has 13 amino acids. V lost 0 bases, J lost 4 bases, and 6 bases lay in between. The V gene's germline CDR1 is MGHRA and CDR2 YSYEKL. The CDR3 region has the DNA TGCGCCAGCAGCCAAGATTTAGTAGAGACCCAGTACTTC. Translating gives CASSQDLVETQYF.

The V and J genes are TRBV6-5 and TRBJ1-2; D call uncertain. CDR1 MNHEY and CDR2 SVGAGI come from the germline V gene. The length of the CDR3 is 12 residues. With 6 bases removed from V and 8 bases from J, the gap between germline ends came to 13 bases. The CDR3 loop is CASSPGGNGYTF. As DNA, the CDR3 is TGTGCCAGCAGCCCCGGCGGGAACGGCTACACCTTC.

The rearrangement joins TRBV28 to TRBJ2-6; 8 bases line up with TRBD1. CDR1 MDHEN and CDR2 SYDVKM come from the germline V gene. The CDR3 sequence is 17 residues long. Germline trimming cut 2 bases from V and 2 bases from J; bases unmatched to any gene: 5. The CDR3 DNA reads TGTGCCAGCAGTTTAGGACAGGGTAAGCCTGGGGCCAACGTCCTGACTTTC. As protein: CASSLGQGKPGANVLTF.

This chain uses TRBV25-1 with TRBJ2-3, with TRBD2 matching 8 bases. Germline CDR1 and CDR2: MGHDK and SYGVNS. The J segment lost 1 base and the V segment lost 2 bases, leaving 5 bases of the junction unmatched. The CDR3 runs to 16 residues. For the CDR3, the DNA is TGTGCCAGCAGTGAACCCGGGAGGGCCGGCACAGATACGCAGTATTTT. Protein: CASSEPGRAGTDTQYF. The full variable domain, rest sourced from reference TRBV25-1 and TRBJ2-3, is EADIYQTPRYLVIGTGKKITLECSQTMGHDKMYWYQQDPGMELHLIHYSYGVNSTEKGDLSSESTVSRIRTEHFPLTLESARPSHTSQYLCASSEPGRAGTDTQYFGPGTRLTVL.

A few counts support this clone. The chain combines TRBV2 with TRBJ1-5; 9 bases are shared with TRBD1. CDR1 is SNHLY, CDR2 FYNNEI, per germline. This CDR3 region has 15 residues. V was clipped by 6 bases and J by 0 bases; unmatched bases: 3. This chain's CDR3 is CASRGQGLSNQPQHF. The CDR3 DNA is TGTGCCAGCAGGGGACAGGGTCTTAGCAATCAGCCCCAGCATTTT.

CDR3: CASSLAGTYNEQFF. CDR3 nucleotide sequence: TGTGCCAGTAGCCTAGCGGGGACCTACAATGAGCAGTTCTTC. This chain links TRBV28 with TRBJ2-1; TRBD2 matches at 9 bases. This CDR3 contains 14 residues. The V gene end was trimmed by 9 bases and the J gene end by 2 bases; junction bases not matched to a gene: 5. CDR1 is MDHEN, CDR2 SYDVKM, per germline.

CDR3 in amino acids: CASTMVETGNTEAFF. CDR3 coding DNA: TGTGCCAGCACCATGGTAGAGACAGGGAACACTGAAGCTTTCTTT. The chain links TRBV7-9 to TRBJ1-1, with D possibly being TRBD1 (6 bases). The germline V gene encodes CDR1 SEHNR and CDR2 FQNEAQ (reference sequence). V lost 7 bases to trimming and J lost 1 base, with 16 bases between them. The CDR3 has 15 residues.

The chain couples TRBV6-6 to TRBJ1-1; TRBD1 matches at 8 bases. V gave up 6 bases and J gave up 7 bases; unmatched junction bases: 4. Germline V lookup: CDR1 MNHNY, CDR2 SVGAGI (reference sequence). The CDR3 runs to 12 residues. The CDR3 DNA reads as TGTGCCAGCAGCCGACAGGGGAATGAAGCTTTCTTT. It translates to CASSRQGNEAFF.